These T cell receptor beta chains were read from a single sample in a study of OX40 agonist ivuxolimab in advanced cancers. The assay was immunoSEQ multiplex PCR, and TCRdb's table has in-frame clones only and misses some. The sample holds approximately 64,000 clones, about nine tenths seen once. The sequencing here drew on CD4+ or CD8+ T cells sorted from blood, taken in a trial of the OX40 agonist ivuxolimab. Every receptor here comes from an adult with an advanced solid tumor such as melanoma, head and neck, liver or kidney cancer. The CDR3 runs from the conserved cysteine through the conserved F or W. A D gene is named only where the DNA matches it firmly. Only some rows state a clone size, as once, few, many or a class for expanded clones.

CDR3 DNA	CDR3 protein	V gene	clone size	D gene	J gene
TGTGCCAGCAGCTTAAGGCAGGCAGACCCAAAGTACTTC	CASSLRQADPKYF	TRBV7-2	once	-	TRBJ2-5
TGTGCCAGCAGCGTTGGGCTGGTTAACACCGGGGAGCTGTTTTTT	CASSVGLVNTGELFF	TRBV9	once	-	TRBJ2-2
TGTGCCAGCAGTTTGCGCTTTGGACAGGCCGCTAATGGCTACACCTTC	CASSLRFGQAANGYTF	TRBV28	-	TRBD1	TRBJ1-2
TGTGCCAGCAGCTTGACAGGGGAGACCCAGTACTTC	CASSLTGETQYF	TRBV9	few	TRBD1	TRBJ2-5
TGTGCCAGCAGCCAATCGGCCAATGAGCAGTTCTTC	CASSQSANEQFF	TRBV4-2	-	-	TRBJ2-1
TGTGCCAGCTCACCAAGAGCTAAAAGGAACACCGGGGAGCTGTTTTTT	CASSPRAKRNTGELFF	TRBV18	-	-	TRBJ2-2
TGTGCCAGCAGCTTCACAGATACGCAGTATTTT	CASSFTDTQYF	TRBV5-4	-	-	TRBJ2-3
TGTGCCAGCAGCCGAGGGGCAGGGGGCTATGGCTACACCTTC	CASSRGAGGYGYTF	TRBV13	-	TRBD1	TRBJ1-2
TGTGCCAGCAGCTTAGCGCGGGGAGAGACCCAGTACTTC	CASSLARGETQYF	TRBV7-2	few	-	TRBJ2-5
TGTGCCAGCAGCGCAGAGGATTGGAGGAACACTGAAGCTTTCTTT	CASSAEDWRNTEAFF	TRBV4-2	once	-	TRBJ1-1
TGTGCCAGCAGGAGAGAGGGCGAGGACTATGGCTACACCTTC	CASRREGEDYGYTF	TRBV6-1	-	-	TRBJ1-2
TGTGCCAGCAGCCAAACTTACGAGCAGTACTTC	CASSQTYEQYF	TRBV2	-	-	TRBJ2-7
TGCGCCAGCAGCTGGGACAGGGCCTCCTACGAGCAGTACTTC	CASSWDRASYEQYF	TRBV5-1	-	TRBD1	TRBJ2-7
TGTGCCAGCAGCTTGGGGACAGGGGTGGATGAAAAACTGTTTTTT	CASSLGTGVDEKLFF	TRBV5-8	-	TRBD1	TRBJ1-4
TGTGCCAGCACTGGAGGGCCGGGACGAGGTGAAAAACTGTTTTTT	CASTGGPGRGEKLFF	TRBV6-1	-	-	TRBJ1-4
TGTGCCAGTAGTATGGACAGGGAGGGGTACGAGCAGTACTTC	CASSMDREGYEQYF	TRBV19	-	-	TRBJ2-7
TGCAGCGCCCACGTAGTTCTGGACACCGGGGAGCTGTTTTTT	CSAHVVLDTGELFF	TRBV29-1	-	-	TRBJ2-2
TGTGCCTGGAGCGCTCTAGGGTCGCGGGGCTACACCTTC	CAWSALGSRGYTF	TRBV30	-	-	TRBJ1-2
TGTGCCAGCAGTTTCGATGACCGCAATCAGCCCCAGCATTTT	CASSFDDRNQPQHF	TRBV28	-	-	TRBJ1-5
TGCGCCAGCAGCCAACAGGGAGGGAATGACGAGCAGTACTTC	CASSQQGGNDEQYF	TRBV5-1	-	-	TRBJ2-7
TGTGCCAGCAGCTTAGGAGGATCCTATGGCTACACCTTC	CASSLGGSYGYTF	TRBV5-4	-	-	TRBJ1-2
TGTGCCAGCAGCAACCCTAGCGGGGGACCCCCTAGCACAGATACGCAGTATTTT	CASSNPSGGPPSTDTQYF	TRBV21-1	-	-	TRBJ2-3
TGTGCCAGCAGCCCCCAGGGGCAGGGTGATTTCTCCTACGAGCAGTACTTC	CASSPQGQGDFSYEQYF	TRBV4-2	-	-	TRBJ2-7
TGTGCCAGCAGCTTTAGCGCGGGTGGGACCTACGAGCAGTACTTC	CASSFSAGGTYEQYF	TRBV7-9	-	-	TRBJ2-7
TGTGCCAGCATGATTGTTAACTCTGGAAACACCATATATTTT	CASMIVNSGNTIYF	TRBV28	once	-	TRBJ1-3
TGTGCCAGCAGCTTAGATCCGGGGAGCAATCAGCCCCAGCATTTT	CASSLDPGSNQPQHF	TRBV11-2	few	-	TRBJ1-5
TGTGCCAGCAGTTTTTCCCCCTACGAGCAGTACTTC	CASSFSPYEQYF	TRBV28	once	-	TRBJ2-7
TGTGCCAGCAGTATAGCATCCGGTCATGGCTACACCTTC	CASSIASGHGYTF	TRBV28	few	-	TRBJ1-2
TGTGCCAGCAGTGACTCTTTCAGGGAGGGCGGCTACACCTTC	CASSDSFREGGYTF	TRBV6-4	-	-	TRBJ1-2
TGTGCCAGCCGGGGGAACACTGAAGCTTTCTTT	CASRGNTEAFF	TRBV28	-	-	TRBJ1-1
TGTGCCAGCAGTTTATTTCGGTCTGGGGCCAACGTCCTGACTTTC	CASSLFRSGANVLTF	TRBV28	few	-	TRBJ2-6
TGTGCCAGCAGCTTACGCCGCACTACTAGCGGGGGGGCCCATGAGCAGTTCTTC	CASSLRRTTSGGAHEQFF	TRBV7-3	-	TRBD2	TRBJ2-1
TGTGCCAGTAGTGGTTTCAGGGATTCCTACGAGCAGTACTTC	CASSGFRDSYEQYF	TRBV19	-	-	TRBJ2-7
TGCGCCAGCAGCTTGGCCATTTCAGCAGATACGCAGTATTTT	CASSLAISADTQYF	TRBV5-1	-	-	TRBJ2-3
TGTGCCAGCAGCCGGGGGGATAATTACGAGCAGTACTTC	CASSRGDNYEQYF	TRBV27	-	TRBD2	TRBJ2-7
TGTGCCAGCAGCTTAACGGGCGCGGCGGGTTGGACCTACAATGAGCAGTTCTTC	CASSLTGAAGWTYNEQFF	TRBV7-3	-	-	TRBJ2-1
TGCGCCAGCAGTGGTAACCGGAACACTGAAGCTTTCTTT	CASSGNRNTEAFF	TRBV10-1	-	-	TRBJ1-1
TGTGCCAGCAGCCCCGGGACAGGGTACACCGGGGAGCTGTTTTTT	CASSPGTGYTGELFF	TRBV5-4	-	TRBD1	TRBJ2-2
TGTGCCAGCAGCTTAGGGACTAGCGGGGTCTATGAGCAGTTCTTC	CASSLGTSGVYEQFF	TRBV11-2	-	TRBD2	TRBJ2-1
TGTGCCAGCAGCCCGGGGGAGGGGGGCCTTTACAATGAGCAGTTCTTC	CASSPGEGGLYNEQFF	TRBV7-2	-	-	TRBJ2-1
TGCGCCAGCAGCTTGATCCCGGGACAGACTCAGCCCCAGCATTTT	CASSLIPGQTQPQHF	TRBV5-1	-	TRBD1	TRBJ1-5
TGTGCCAGCAGTGAACCAGGCACAGATACGCAGTATTTT	CASSEPGTDTQYF	TRBV6-1	once	-	TRBJ2-3
TGCGCCAGCAGCTTGGACAGTGCCAACTATGGCTACACCTTC	CASSLDSANYGYTF	TRBV5-1	-	-	TRBJ1-2
TGTGCCAGCAGTTACCTGGGGAGAGTAGAGACCCAGTACTTC	CASSYLGRVETQYF	TRBV6-5	-	-	TRBJ2-5
TGTGCCAGTAGTCGACAGGAAAAACTGTTTTTT	CASSRQEKLFF	TRBV19	-	-	TRBJ1-4
TGTGCCAGCAGTTCATTAAACAGGGGGGCGGCTGAAGCTTTCTTT	CASSSLNRGAAEAFF	TRBV5-4	-	TRBD1	TRBJ1-1